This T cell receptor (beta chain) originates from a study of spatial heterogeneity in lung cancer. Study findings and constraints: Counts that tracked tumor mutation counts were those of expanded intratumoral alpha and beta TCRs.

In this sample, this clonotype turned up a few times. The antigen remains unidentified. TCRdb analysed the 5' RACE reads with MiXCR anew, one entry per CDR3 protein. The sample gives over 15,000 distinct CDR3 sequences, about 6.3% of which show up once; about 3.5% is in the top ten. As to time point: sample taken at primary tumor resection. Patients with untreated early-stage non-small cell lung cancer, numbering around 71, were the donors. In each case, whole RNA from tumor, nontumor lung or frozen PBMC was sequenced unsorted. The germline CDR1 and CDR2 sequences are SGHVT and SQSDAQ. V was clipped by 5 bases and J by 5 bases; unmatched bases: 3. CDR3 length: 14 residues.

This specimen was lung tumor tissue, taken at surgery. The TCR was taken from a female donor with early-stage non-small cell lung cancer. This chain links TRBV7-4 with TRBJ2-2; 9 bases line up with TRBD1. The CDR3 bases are TGTGCCAGCAGCCAGGGACAGGGTACCGGGGAGCTGTTTTTT. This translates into CASSQGQGTGELFF. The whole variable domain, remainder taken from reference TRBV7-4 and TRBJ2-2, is GAGVSQSPRYKVAKRGRDVALRCDSISGHVTLYWYRQTLGQGSEVLTYSQSDAQRDKSGRPSGRFSAERPERSVSTLKIQRTEQGDSAVYLCASSQGQGTGELFFGEGSRLTVL.